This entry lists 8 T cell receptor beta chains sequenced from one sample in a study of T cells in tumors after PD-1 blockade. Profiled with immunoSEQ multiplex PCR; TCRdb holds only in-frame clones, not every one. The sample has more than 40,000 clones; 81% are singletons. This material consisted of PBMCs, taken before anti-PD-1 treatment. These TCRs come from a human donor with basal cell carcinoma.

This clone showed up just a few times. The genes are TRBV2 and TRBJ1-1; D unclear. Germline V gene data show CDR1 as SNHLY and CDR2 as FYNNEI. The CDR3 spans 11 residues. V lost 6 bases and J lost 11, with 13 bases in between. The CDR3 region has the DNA TGTGCCAGCAGCAGGACTCTCGGGGCTTTCTTT. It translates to CASSRTLGAFF.

Here the CDR3 reads CAWTSESEQYF. CDR3 nucleotides: TGTGCCTGGACGAGCGAGTCCGAGCAGTACTTC. The chain links TRBV30 to TRBJ2-7, with no clear D. The CDR3 has 11 amino acids. Trimming took off 4 bases at V and 6 bases at J, with 10 bases between the two ends. The germline gives CDR1 GTSNPN, CDR2 SVGIG (reference sequence).

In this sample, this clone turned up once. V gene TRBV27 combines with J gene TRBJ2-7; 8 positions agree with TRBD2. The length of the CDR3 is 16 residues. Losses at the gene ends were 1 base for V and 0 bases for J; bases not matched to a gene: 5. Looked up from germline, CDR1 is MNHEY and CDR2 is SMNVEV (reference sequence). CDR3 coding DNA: TGTGCCAGCAGTTTATGGACTAGCTCCACCTCCTACGAGCAGTACTTC. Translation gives CASSLWTSSTSYEQYF.

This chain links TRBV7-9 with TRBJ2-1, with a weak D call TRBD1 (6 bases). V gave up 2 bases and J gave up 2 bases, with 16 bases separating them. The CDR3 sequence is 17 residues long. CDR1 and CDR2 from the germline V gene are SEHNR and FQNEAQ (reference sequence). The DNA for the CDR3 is TGTGCCAGCAGCTTATTCCGTCAGGGGTCCCCCTACAATGAGCAGTTCTTC. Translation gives CASSLFRQGSPYNEQFF.

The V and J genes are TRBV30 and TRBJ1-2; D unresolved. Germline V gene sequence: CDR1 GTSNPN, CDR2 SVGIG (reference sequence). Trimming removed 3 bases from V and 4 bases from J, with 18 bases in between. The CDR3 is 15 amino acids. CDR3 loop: CAWRARRSSPYGYTF. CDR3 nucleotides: TGTGCCTGGAGGGCACGACGGTCATCGCCCTATGGCTACACCTTC.

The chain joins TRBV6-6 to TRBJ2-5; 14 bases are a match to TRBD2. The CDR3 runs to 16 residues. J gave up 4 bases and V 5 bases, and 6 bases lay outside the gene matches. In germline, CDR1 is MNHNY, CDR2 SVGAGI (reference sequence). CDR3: CASSPRLAGGRETQYF. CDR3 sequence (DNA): TGTGCCAGCAGTCCTCGACTAGCGGGGGGGCGAGAGACCCAGTACTTC.

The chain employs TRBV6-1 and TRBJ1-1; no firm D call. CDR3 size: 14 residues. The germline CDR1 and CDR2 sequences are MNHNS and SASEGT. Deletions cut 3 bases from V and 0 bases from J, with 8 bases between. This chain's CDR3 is CASSEPGLNTEAFF. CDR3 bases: TGTGCCAGCAGTGAGCCCGGGCTGAACACTGAAGCTTTCTTT.

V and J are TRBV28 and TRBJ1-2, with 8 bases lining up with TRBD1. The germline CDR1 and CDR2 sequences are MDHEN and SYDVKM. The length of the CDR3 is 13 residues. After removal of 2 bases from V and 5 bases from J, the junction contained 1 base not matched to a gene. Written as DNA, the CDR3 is TGTGCCAGCAGTTTACGGACAGGGTATGGCTACACCTTC. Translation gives CASSLRTGYGYTF.